This T cell receptor beta chain originates from a study of blood T cells in healthy people across ages. Germline V gene data show CDR1 as KGHSH and CDR2 as LQKENI. This CDR3 is built from 14 residues. V gave up 0 bases and J gave up 5 bases, with 10 bases separating them. Next came a second PCR, run for 7 to 11 cycles, which used a sample-barcoded 5' primer along with a J-beta primer mix. The template-switch adaptor was a 5' adaptor with 12 random nucleotides. It tagged each cDNA molecule. No fewer than 2.5 million CDR3-containing paired-end reads came from each sample. Using its own MiXCR run on the 5' RACE reads, TCRdb lists one record per CDR3 protein. The table shows more than 800,000 distinct CDR3 sequences, with less than 35% occurring only once. Each sample yielded at least 6.5 million isolated PBMCs. A minimum of 6 micrograms of total RNA was extracted per sample.

Sequenced input: blood. The TCR comes from an elderly woman in good health. The V and J genes are TRBV18 and TRBJ2-5, with D tentatively TRBD1 (6 bases). This CDR3 reads CASSPPSQGETQYF. In nucleotides, the CDR3 is TGTGCCAGCTCACCACCGTCGCAGGGGGAGACCCAGTACTTC.